This T cell receptor beta chain appears in the sequencing data of a study of PD-1 blockade in classical Hodgkin lymphoma. Profiling relied on immunoSEQ multiplex PCR, and the TCRdb table lists in-frame clones only, not all of them. Of some 33,000 clones listed, 81% are singletons. The time point was: cycle 4 day 1 (C4D1), after five to seven weeks of nivolumab. No patient escaped relapse after autologous stem cell transplantation, and brentuximab vedotin exposure varied. The CDR3 is made up of 14 amino acids. Germline-derived CDR1 and CDR2 are MDHEN and SYDVKM. Trimming left V 6 bases short and J 5 bases short, with 16 bases between. In its sample, this clone was seen once.

The receptor's source is a human donor with classical Hodgkin lymphoma. The sequences come from peripheral blood mononuclear cells (PBMCs), collected before the fourth cycle of nivolumab. The rearrangement links TRBV28 to TRBJ2-5, with a tentative D call TRBD1 (6 bases). CDR3 nucleotides: TGTGCCAGCAGGACCATTAGGGGGAAGGAGACCCAGTACTTC. Amino acids: CASRTIRGKETQYF.